The following is a T cell receptor (beta chain) sequence with its context. The antigen is undetermined. Sampled blood was obtained at baseline, cycle 4 day 1, and cycle 7 day 1. The assay was immunoSEQ multiplex PCR, and TCRdb's table has in-frame clones only and misses some. The sample has fewer than 85,000 clones; 82% are singletons. The CDR3 covers 13 residues. Germline CDR1 is SGHTA and CDR2 is FQGNSA. This record belongs to a study of OX40 agonist ivuxolimab in advanced cancers. General study findings and limits: With doses of 0.1 to 3.0 mg/kg, CD4+ and CD8+ blood T cells had undergone clonal expansion by week 6. In general, CD8+ T cells held more expanded clones than CD4+ did, on average.

V gene TRBV7-2 combines with J gene TRBJ2-5; the D gene is possibly TRBD1 (6 bases). The J call may be faulty, since TRBJ2-7 better matches the DNA end. The TCR comes from an adult with an advanced solid tumor such as melanoma, head and neck, liver or kidney cancer. Sequences were derived from CD4+ or CD8+ T cells sorted from blood, sampled in a trial of the OX40 agonist ivuxolimab. The CDR3 protein is CASSNTGTYEQYF. DNA for the CDR3: TGTGCCAGCAGCAATACAGGGACCTACGAGCAGTACTTC.